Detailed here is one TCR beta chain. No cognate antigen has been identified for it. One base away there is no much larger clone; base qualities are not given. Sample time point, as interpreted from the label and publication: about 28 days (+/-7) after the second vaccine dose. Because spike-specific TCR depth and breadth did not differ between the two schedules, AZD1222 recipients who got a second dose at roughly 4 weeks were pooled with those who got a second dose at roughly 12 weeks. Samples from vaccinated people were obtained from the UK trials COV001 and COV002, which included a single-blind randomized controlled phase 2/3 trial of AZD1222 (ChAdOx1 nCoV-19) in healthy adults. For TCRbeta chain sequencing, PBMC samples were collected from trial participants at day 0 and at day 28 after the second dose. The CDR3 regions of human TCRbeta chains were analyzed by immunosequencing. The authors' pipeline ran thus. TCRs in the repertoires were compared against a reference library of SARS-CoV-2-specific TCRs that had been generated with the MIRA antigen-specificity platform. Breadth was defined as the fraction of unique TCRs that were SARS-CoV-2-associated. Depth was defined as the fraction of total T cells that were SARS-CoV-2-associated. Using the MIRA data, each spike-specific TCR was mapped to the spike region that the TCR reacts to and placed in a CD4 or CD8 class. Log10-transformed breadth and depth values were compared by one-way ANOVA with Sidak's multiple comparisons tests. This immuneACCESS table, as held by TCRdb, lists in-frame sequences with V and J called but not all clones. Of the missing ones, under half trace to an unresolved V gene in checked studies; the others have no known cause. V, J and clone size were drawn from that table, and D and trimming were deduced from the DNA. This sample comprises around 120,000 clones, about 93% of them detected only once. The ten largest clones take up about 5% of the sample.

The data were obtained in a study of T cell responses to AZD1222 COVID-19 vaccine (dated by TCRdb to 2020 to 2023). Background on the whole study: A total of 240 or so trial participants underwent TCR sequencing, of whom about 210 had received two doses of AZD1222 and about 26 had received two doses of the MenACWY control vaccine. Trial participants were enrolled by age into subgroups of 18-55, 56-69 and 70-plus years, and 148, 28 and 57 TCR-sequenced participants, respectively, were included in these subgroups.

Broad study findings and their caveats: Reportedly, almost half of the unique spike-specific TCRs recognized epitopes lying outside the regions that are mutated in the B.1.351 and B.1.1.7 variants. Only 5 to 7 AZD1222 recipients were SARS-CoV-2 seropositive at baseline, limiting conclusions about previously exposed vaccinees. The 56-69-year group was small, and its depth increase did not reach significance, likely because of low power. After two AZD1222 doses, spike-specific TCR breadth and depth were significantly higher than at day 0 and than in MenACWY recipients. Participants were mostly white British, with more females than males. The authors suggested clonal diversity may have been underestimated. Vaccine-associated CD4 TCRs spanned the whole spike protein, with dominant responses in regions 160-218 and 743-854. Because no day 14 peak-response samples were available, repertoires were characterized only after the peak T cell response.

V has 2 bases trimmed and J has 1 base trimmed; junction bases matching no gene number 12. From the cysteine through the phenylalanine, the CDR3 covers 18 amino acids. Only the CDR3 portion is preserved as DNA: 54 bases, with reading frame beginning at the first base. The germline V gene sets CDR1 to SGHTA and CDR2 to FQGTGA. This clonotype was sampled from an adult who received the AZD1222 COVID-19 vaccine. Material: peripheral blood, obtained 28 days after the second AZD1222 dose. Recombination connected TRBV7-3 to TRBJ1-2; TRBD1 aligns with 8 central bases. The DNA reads TGTGCCAGCAGCTTAGGCCCTCTGACAGGGGCAGATAACTATGGCTACACCTTC. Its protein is CASSLGPLTGADNYGYTF.